The 9 T cell receptor beta chains below all came from one sample that was sequenced in a study of T cells in Graves' hyperthyroidism and ophthalmopathy (dated by TCRdb to between 2019 and 2020). Library method: multiplex PCR. Instrument on record: Illumina HiSeq 2000. TCR beta CDR3 regions were amplified from RNA transcripts. A first-round RT-PCR of the TCR CDR3 used the HTBI primer set with the Qiagen OneStep RT-PCR kit. Using fastp at Q25 and MiXCR, TCRdb reprocessed the public reads and kept productive beta chains. Entries that share a CDR3 protein sequence are merged under the most common genes and DNA. In all, the sample holds hundreds of thousands of distinct CDR3 sequences, and 14% of those were seen once. The ten largest clones take up more than 8.5% of the sample. The specimen was blood. The receptors shown here come from a woman in her late teens or twenties with Graves' hyperthyroidism.

This clonotype came up many times. The V and J genes are TRBV11-3 and TRBJ1-1, with 10 nucleotides matching TRBD1. The V segment lost 5 bases and the J segment 1 base; nucleotides outside the gene matches: 4. CDR3 length: 15 amino acids. The germline V gene encodes CDR1 SGHNT and CDR2 YENEEA. The CDR3 region has the DNA TGTGCCAGCAGCCCGACAGGGGGCAAGAACACTGAAGCTTTCTTT. Protein: CASSPTGGKNTEAFF.

This clonotype occurred a few times. The rearrangement links TRBV20-1 to TRBJ1-4; 12 positions match TRBD1. The CDR3 contains 17 residues. Looked up from germline, CDR1 is DFQATT and CDR2 is SNEGSKA (reference sequence). With 3 bases clipped from V and 5 bases from J, the junction kept 10 bases outside the gene matches. CDR3 DNA: TGCAGTGCTAGGGGACAGGGGGCGGCGGGGGCGAATGAAAAACTGTTTTTT. The encoded protein is CSARGQGAAGANEKLFF.

The chain is built from TRBV20-1 and TRBJ1-5; 10 positions agree with TRBD1. Germline loops: CDR1 DFQATT, CDR2 SNEGSKA (reference sequence). The CDR3 is 15 amino acids. V lost 5 bases and J lost 5; bases outside the gene matches: 9. The DNA for the CDR3 is TGCAGTGCTGGACAAGGAGGGACAGGGGATCAGCCCCAGCATTTT. This gives the protein CSAGQGGTGDQPQHF.

This clonotype was detected many times. The rearrangement links TRBV2 to TRBJ1-2, with a weak D call TRBD1 (6 bases). Germline values: CDR1 SNHLY, CDR2 FYNNEI. V lost 7 bases, J lost 6 bases, and 15 bases lay in between. CDR3 length equals 13 residues. CDR3 protein: CASISTGLHGYTF. The CDR3 DNA is TGTGCCAGCATCTCGACAGGTCTCCATGGCTACACCTTC.

V gene TRBV6-1 combines with J gene TRBJ2-2, with D unresolved. V lost 7 bases, J lost 2 bases, and 11 bases lay in between. The CDR3 consists of 14 residues. Germline lookup yields CDR1 MNHNS and CDR2 SASEGT. The CDR3 spells CASIRIPNTGELFF. The CDR3 DNA reads as TGTGCCAGCATCCGGATCCCCAACACCGGGGAGCTGTTTTTT.

This clonotype was detected ten times or more. The gene calls are TRBV11-2 and TRBJ2-7, with 11 bases that match TRBD2. With 4 bases clipped from V and 3 bases from J, the junction kept 5 bases outside the gene matches. From germline, CDR1 is SGHAT and CDR2 FQNNGV. This CDR3 has 15 amino acids. The CDR3 loop reads CASSSRLAGNYEQYF. CDR3 nucleotides: TGTGCCAGCAGCTCACGACTAGCGGGGAACTACGAGCAGTACTTC.

Points on this clonotype: A read error may explain this, as a much larger clone is one base away. This chain uses TRBV3-1 with TRBJ2-1; 8 bases line up with TRBD2. CDR3 length: 15 residues. V was pared by 4 bases and J by 13 bases, with 15 bases of the junction left unmatched. Germline assignment: CDR1 LGHDT and CDR2 YNNKEL (reference sequence). This CDR3 reads CASSLQRAGAETQFF. CDR3 DNA sequence: TGTGCCAGCAGCCTCCAGAGAGCGGGGGCGGAGACCCAGTTCTTC.

On this clonotype: Just one base apart from a much larger clone, this may be a read error. This chain links TRBV4-1 with TRBJ2-3, with D possibly being TRBD2 (5 bases). Trimming removed 4 bases at V and 8 bases at J, with 16 bases between. CDR1 is MGHRA and CDR2 is YSYEKL in the germline V gene. The CDR3 spans 14 residues. DNA for the CDR3: TGCGCCAGCAGCCGGCTCACTAGTGAGGGTACGCAGTATTTT. It codes for CASSRLTSEGTQYF.

This clonotype was counted a few times. The CDR3, as DNA: TGTGCCAGCAACCCCGGGGCGGGTCAGGCCAAAGGATTCTTT. Its protein product is CASNPGAGQAKGFF. This chain connects TRBV12-3 or TRBV12-4 to TRBJ1-1; D is perhaps TRBD1 (5 bases). V was shortened by 7 bases and J by 14 bases, with 26 bases between the two germline ends. This CDR3 comprises 14 residues.